The entry below gives a single T cell receptor beta chain sequence along with its context. This sample was included in a study of blood T cell repertoires in COVID-19. The overall study: The origin of the acute and convalescent COVID-19 samples was the United States, Italy and Spain. In each case, the material was cDNA or gDNA derived from T cells, B-cell-depleted T cells, or PBMCs.

V lost 3 bases to trimming and J lost 1 base, with 9 bases between them. Germline V gene sequence: CDR1 SGHAT, CDR2 FQDESV (reference sequence). The CDR3 totals 14 residues. As originally analysed: Estimates of nucleated cell counts were drawn from the amplification of reference gene primers. The method was immunoSEQ multiplex PCR; TCRdb's version includes in-frame clones alone and lacks a portion of them. That table furnishes V, J and clone size, whereas the DNA furnished D and trimming. The sample carries roughly 200,000 clones, approximately 81% recorded once. The rearrangement uses TRBV11-1 and TRBJ1-1; D call uncertain. The receptor comes from a woman older than 75 with acute or convalescent COVID-19. Source material: peripheral blood. The CDR3 protein is CASSLTISNTEAFF. The CDR3, as DNA: TGTGCCAGCAGCTTGACAATTTCGAACACTGAAGCTTTCTTT.